Presented here are 29 T cell receptor beta chains from one specimen sequenced in a study of Ad26.COV2.S vaccination and SARS-CoV-2 variants. Treatment of the sample: about 20 received Ad26.COV2.S at low or high dose, single or two shots; 5 received placebo; per-sample allocation not given. Samples were taken on day 63 after the first vaccine or placebo injection. Assay: immunoSEQ multiplex PCR; the TCRdb copy retains only in-frame clones and omits some. The sample holds 350,000 to 500,000 clones, 90% seen once. The specimen was peripheral blood, collected in a trial of Ad26.COV2.S vaccine versus placebo. Source of these receptors: a person aged 18 to 59 who received the Ad26.COV2.S COVID-19 vaccine or a placebo.

This rearrangement joins TRBV7-9 to TRBJ2-1, with D uncertain. The V gene's germline CDR1 is SEHNR and CDR2 FQNEAQ (reference sequence). The CDR3 length is 14 residues. Between the trimmed V and J ends, which lost 3 bases and 4 bases, there was a span of 10 bases. The CDR3 sequence is CASSFSVRYNEQFF. CDR3 DNA: TGTGCCAGCAGCTTTTCAGTTCGGTACAATGAGCAGTTCTTC.

The rearrangement links TRBV28 to TRBJ1-2; no reliable D call. The CDR3 sequence is 16 residues long. CDR1 and CDR2 from the germline V gene are MDHEN and SYDVKM. The V and J ends lost 3 bases and 1 base respectively, with 15 bases between them. CDR3 loop: CASSFEAGSHNYGYTF. The CDR3 nucleotides read TGTGCCAGCAGTTTTGAGGCAGGTAGCCATAACTATGGCTACACCTTC.

The J gene is TRBJ2-3, the V gene TRBV7-3, with D unclear. With 2 bases removed from V and 4 bases from J, the gap between germline ends came to 7 bases. The V gene's germline CDR1 is SGHTA and CDR2 FQGTGA. This CDR3 is built from 13 residues. The CDR3 nucleotides are TGTGCCAGCAGCTTAGGTGGGGCAGATACGCAGTATTTT. Residues: CASSLGGADTQYF.

This chain links TRBV15 with TRBJ1-1; the D gene is possibly TRBD1 (6 bases). Germline assignment: CDR1 LNHNV and CDR2 YYDKDF (reference sequence). Trimming took 3 bases from V and 6 from J, leaving 11 bases between them. This CDR3 is built from 13 residues. The CDR3 region has the DNA TGTGCCACCAGCAGCAGGGGCTCGGCTGAAGCTTTCTTT. Translated: CATSSRGSAEAFF.

This chain connects TRBV10-1 to TRBJ2-1, with D perhaps TRBD1 (6 bases). CDR3 length equals 14 residues. Trimming shortened V by 6 bases and J by 4 bases, and 13 bases separated the two germline ends. Germline V lookup: CDR1 WNHNN, CDR2 SYGVQD (reference sequence). Here the CDR3 DNA reads TGCGCCAGCAGACAGGGATCTATTTACAATGAGCAGTTCTTC. Translating gives CASRQGSIYNEQFF.

The rearrangement joins TRBV30 to TRBJ2-5; TRBD2 matches 7 bases. V lost 1 base to trimming and J lost 4 bases; unmatched junction nucleotides: 6. The CDR3 covers 14 residues. Germline V gene sequence: CDR1 GTSNPN, CDR2 SVGIG (reference sequence). CDR3 residues: CAWSEGRARETQYF. In DNA, the CDR3 is TGTGCCTGGAGTGAGGGGAGGGCCCGAGAGACCCAGTACTTC.

A word on this clone: At one end, the junction sequence differs from germline, possibly due to a read error. The rearrangement joins TRBV7-7 to TRBJ2-1; 8 positions agree with TRBD1. CDR3 size: 15 residues. Germline values: CDR1 SSHAT, CDR2 FNYEAQ (reference sequence). The CDR3 loop reads CASSQGQGWYNEQFF. The CDR3 nucleotides read TGTGCTAGCAGCCAAGGACAGGGTTGGTACAATGAGCAGTTCTTC.

This clone was found a few times. The rearrangement uses TRBV13 and TRBJ2-7, with D maybe TRBD1 (6 bases). Germline V lookup: CDR1 PRHDT, CDR2 FYEKMQ (reference sequence). V was pared by 2 bases and J by 1 base, with 6 bases between. CDR3 length: 13 amino acids. In nucleotides, the CDR3 is TGTGCCAGCAGCTTAAGGGGGTCCTACGAGCAGTACTTC. Protein: CASSLRGSYEQYF.

The rearrangement links TRBV28 to TRBJ1-4; weak D call: TRBD1 (5 bases). Looked up from germline, CDR1 is MDHEN and CDR2 is SYDVKM. CDR3 size: 15 residues. The V end lost 6 bases, the J end lost 2 bases, and 13 bases lay between the germline ends. The CDR3 coding sequence is TGTGCCAGCAGACAACAGGCTACGACTAATGAAAAACTGTTTTTT. Its protein is CASRQQATTNEKLFF.

This chain connects TRBV5-8 to TRBJ2-1, with a possible D match to TRBD1 (6 bases). V shed 4 bases and J shed 5 bases, with 22 bases lying between them. The CDR3 is made up of 17 amino acids. Germline loops: CDR1 SGHTS, CDR2 YDEGEE. The CDR3 loop reads CASSHPDRTRRDNEQFF. The CDR3 nucleotides are TGTGCCAGCAGCCACCCTGACAGGACCCGACGCGACAATGAGCAGTTCTTC. The full variable domain, with the rest looked up from reference TRBV5-8 and TRBJ2-1, is EAGVTQSPTHLIKTRGQQATLRCSPISGHTSVYWYQQALGLGLQFLLWYDEGEERNRGNFPPRFSGRQFPNYSSELNVNALELEDSALYLCASSHPDRTRRDNEQFFGPGTRLTVL.

This chain links TRBV9 with TRBJ2-7; 11 bases line up with TRBD2. The germline V gene has CDR1 SGDLS and CDR2 YYNGEE. The CDR3 covers 16 residues. J lost 1 base, V lost 4 bases, and 7 bases had no gene match. The CDR3 sequence is CASSRRLAGSSYEQYF. The CDR3 DNA is TGTGCCAGCAGCCGACGACTAGCGGGGTCATCCTACGAGCAGTACTTC.

CDR3 nucleotides: TGTGCCAGCAGCTCAGGACTAGCGGTCTCCTACGAGCAGTACTTC. Residues: CASSSGLAVSYEQYF. The V call is TRBV5-4, the J call TRBJ2-7, with TRBD2 identical over 10 bases. The length of the CDR3 is 15 residues. The V segment lost 3 bases and the J segment 0 bases; nucleotides outside the gene matches: 3. Germline lookup yields CDR1 SGHNT and CDR2 YYREEE (reference sequence).

The rearrangement uses TRBV21-1 and TRBJ2-3; the table's D call of TRBD2 was not tested on the DNA. TRBV21-1 is a known pseudogene. The CDR3 consists of 17 residues. CDR3 nucleotide sequence: TGTGCCAGCAGCAAAGGGCTAGCGGCTTCTCCTTTGGATACGCAGTATTTT. It yields the protein CASSKGLAASPLDTQYF.

This sequence joins TRBV9 and TRBJ2-1; possible D gene TRBD1, 6 bases. Trimming took off 6 bases at V and 1 base at J, with 20 bases between the two ends. Germline assignment: CDR1 SGDLS and CDR2 YYNGEE. The CDR3 covers 17 residues. The CDR3 DNA follows: TGTGCCAGCACACAGGGAGCAGGGCCCAAGTCCTACAATGAGCAGTTCTTC. Translation gives CASTQGAGPKSYNEQFF.

The V and J genes are TRBV28 and TRBJ1-2; 7 bases are a match to TRBD1. Germline V gene lookup returns CDR1 MDHEN and CDR2 SYDVKM. The CDR3 is 14 residues long. V shed 5 bases and J 4 bases; nucleotides not matched to a gene: 7. DNA for the CDR3: TGTGCCAGCAGTCTCAGGGGACAGAGCTATGGCTACACCTTC. This codes for CASSLRGQSYGYTF.

J is TRBJ1-2 and V is TRBV3-1 (or the pseudogene TRBV3-2); D possibly corresponds to TRBD1 (5 bases). The germline V and J ends were trimmed by 4 bases and 0 bases, with 15 bases remaining between them. The germline V gene has CDR1 LGHDT and CDR2 YNNKEL (reference sequence). The CDR3 totals 16 residues. CDR3 coding DNA: TGTGCCAGCAGCCCATCCGGGGGGGGATCTAACTATGGCTACACCTTC. Its translation is CASSPSGGGSNYGYTF.

The chain combines TRBV29-1 with TRBJ2-7; the D gene is possibly TRBD1 (6 bases). The CDR3 is made up of 13 amino acids. CDR1 and CDR2 (germline): SQVTM, ANQGSEA. Deletions cut 5 bases from V and 5 bases from J, with 16 bases between. The CDR3 region is CSVLGTPNHEQYF. The CDR3 DNA follows: TGCAGCGTTCTCGGGACACCCAATCACGAGCAGTACTTC.

DNA of the CDR3: TGCGCCAGCAGCAAAATGGACAGCCCCAGGGACACCATATATTTT. Residues: CASSKMDSPRDTIYF. The chain employs TRBV5-1 and TRBJ1-3; a weak D match, TRBD1 (6 bases). Germline-derived CDR1 and CDR2 are SGHRS and YFSETQ. The CDR3 contains 15 residues. V dropped 4 bases and J dropped 8 bases, with 19 bases sitting between them.

V gene TRBV30 combines with J gene TRBJ2-5; D is unclear. V lost 1 base and J 2 bases, leaving 8 bases between the germline ends. This CDR3 is built from 13 residues. CDR1 is GTSNPN and CDR2 is SVGIG in the germline V gene (reference sequence). The CDR3 protein is CAWSASLQETQYF. Written as DNA, the CDR3 is TGTGCCTGGAGTGCCAGTCTTCAAGAGACCCAGTACTTC.

V and J are TRBV5-8 and TRBJ2-2, with 7 bases fitting TRBD1. V gave up 2 bases and J gave up 0 bases; unmatched junction bases: 10. There are 18 residues in the CDR3. The germline gives CDR1 SGHTS, CDR2 YDEGEE. CDR3: CASSFARGINANTGELFF. For the CDR3, the DNA is TGTGCCAGCAGCTTCGCCAGGGGGATCAACGCGAACACCGGGGAGCTGTTTTTT.

The V and J genes are TRBV5-1 and TRBJ2-1; D ambiguous. Deletions cut 0 bases from V and 4 bases from J, with 8 bases between. In germline, CDR1 is SGHRS, CDR2 YFSETQ. CDR3 length: 14 amino acids. DNA for the CDR3: TGCGCCAGCAGCTTGGGCGCGGAATACAATGAGCAGTTCTTC. Translated: CASSLGAEYNEQFF.

This chain connects TRBV3-1 (or the pseudogene TRBV3-2) to TRBJ2-7, with TRBD2 identical over 7 bases. Trimming at V came to 1 base and at J to 3 bases, leaving 3 bases not matched to a gene. The CDR3 covers 14 residues. Per the germline V gene, CDR1 is LGHDT and CDR2 is YNNKEL (reference sequence). The CDR3 protein is CASSQGGGRYEQYF. For the CDR3, the DNA is TGTGCCAGCAGCCAAGGGGGAGGGCGCTACGAGCAGTACTTC.

The genes are TRBV7-9 and TRBJ2-1; 10 bases agree with TRBD2. Looked up from germline, CDR1 is SEHNR and CDR2 is FQNEAQ (reference sequence). Germline trimming cut 8 bases from V and 10 bases from J; bases unmatched to any gene: 8. This CDR3 comprises 13 residues. The chain's CDR3 is CASGHSTSGEQFF. CDR3 bases: TGTGCCAGCGGCCATTCGACTAGCGGGGAGCAGTTCTTC.

This sequence joins TRBV28 and TRBJ2-1; 9 positions match TRBD2. CDR3 length equals 11 residues. Losses at the gene ends were 4 bases for V and 16 bases for J; bases not matched to a gene: 5. The germline V gene encodes CDR1 MDHEN and CDR2 SYDVKM. The CDR3 here is CASSSWTSAFF. The CDR3 bases are TGTGCCAGCAGTTCATGGACTAGCGCTTTCTTC.

The chain has TRBV3-1 (or the pseudogene TRBV3-2) and TRBJ2-7; D remains ambiguous. The germline V gene encodes CDR1 LGHDT and CDR2 YNNKEL (reference sequence). Deletions cut 1 base from V and 5 bases from J, with 3 bases between. The CDR3 has 11 amino acids. Here the CDR3 reads CASSQVDEQYF. The CDR3 bases are TGTGCCAGCAGCCAAGTAGACGAGCAGTACTTC.

The V gene is TRBV5-4, the J gene TRBJ2-3; D may correspond to TRBD1 or TRBD2 (5 bases each). Between the trimmed V and J ends, which lost 3 bases and 4 bases, there was a span of 15 bases. This CDR3 contains 15 residues. Germline CDR1 SGHNT, CDR2 YYREEE (reference sequence). The CDR3: CASSSRDEGPDTQYF. For the CDR3, the DNA is TGTGCCAGCAGCTCCCGGGACGAAGGACCAGATACGCAGTATTTT.

The chain couples TRBV7-9 to TRBJ2-3, with 7 bases identical to TRBD2. The CDR3 totals 15 residues. CDR1 and CDR2 (germline): SEHNR, FQNEAQ (reference sequence). V shed 5 bases, J shed 2 bases, and the junction held 7 bases outside the gene matches. The CDR3 spells CASSPSGPITDTQYF. The DNA of the CDR3 is TGTGCCAGCAGCCCTAGCGGACCGATCACAGATACGCAGTATTTT.

The chain couples TRBV14 to TRBJ1-4; D not resolved. Germline V lookup: CDR1 SGHDN, CDR2 FVKESK. The CDR3 loop spans 14 amino acids. V gave up 4 bases and J gave up 3 bases, with 9 bases separating them. The CDR3 region is CASSPSRSNEKLFF. The CDR3 bases are TGTGCCAGCAGCCCCTCAAGATCTAATGAAAAACTGTTTTTT.

The V gene is TRBV7-3, the J gene TRBJ2-5, with D hard to call. The germline gives CDR1 SGHTA, CDR2 FQGTGA. The CDR3 is 12 amino acids. The V end lost 5 bases, the J end lost 4 bases, and 8 bases lay between the germline ends. The CDR3 region is CASSPNRETQYF. CDR3 sequence (DNA): TGTGCCAGCAGCCCCAATAGAGAGACCCAGTACTTC.